This T cell receptor beta chain comes out of a study of blood T cells in healthy people across ages. The CDR3 is made up of 12 amino acids. Germline V gene sequence: CDR1 MNHNS, CDR2 SASEGT. V lost 3 bases to trimming and J lost 5 bases, with 6 bases between them. A second PCR of 7 to 11 cycles used a sample-barcoded 5' primer and a J-beta primer mix. TCRdb recomputed calls from the 5' RACE reads with MiXCR, one row per CDR3 protein. The repertoire has 800,000 or so distinct CDR3 sequences, roughly 25% of them found once; the top ten carry under 4.5%. The table lists this clonotype with a few counts. Separately, the same data were catalogued under a study of T cells of mothers and their children.

The sample was blood. This clonotype originated in a boy aged 5-17 years in good health. The rearrangement uses TRBV6-1 and TRBJ2-3; no definite D call. The CDR3 DNA follows: TGTGCCAGCAGTGACGTGGGAGATACGCAGTATTTT. It codes for CASSDVGDTQYF.